The 2 T cell receptor beta chains presented below share a single source sample, sequenced in a study of CD8+CD57+ T cells in acquired aplastic anemia. Using genomic DNA as the template, TCR beta VDJ and CDR3 profiling was carried out. Via MiXCR, TCRdb re-called the reads, giving one row per CDR3 protein. The sample consists of 180,000 or so distinct CDR3 sequences, around 50% of them appearing once. Sequenced patients had shown CD8+CD57+ cell expansion by flow cytometry. The sequenced sample was sorted CD4+, CD8+, or CD8+CD57+ T cells (not recorded which) from PBMCs. These TCRs come from a human donor with aplastic anemia.

V usage is TRBV29-1 and J usage is TRBJ2-1; TRBD2 matches at 11 bases. J lost 4 bases, V lost 5 bases, and 4 bases had no gene match. This CDR3 has 14 amino acids. Germline CDR1 reads SQVTM; CDR2 reads ANQGSEA. CDR3 nucleotides: TGCAGCGTTAGCCGGACTAGCGGGTACAATGAGCAGTTCTTC. Its translation: CSVSRTSGYNEQFF.

A few counts support this clonotype. This sequence joins TRBV6-5 and TRBJ2-3, with D possibly TRBD1 on 5 matching bases. The V gene's germline CDR1 is MNHEY and CDR2 SVGAGI. The CDR3 is made up of 17 amino acids. V dropped 4 bases and J dropped 0 bases, with 17 bases sitting between them. The CDR3 coding sequence is TGTGCCAGCAGTTTCGTAACAGGACACTCTAGCACAGATACGCAGTATTTT. Its translation: CASSFVTGHSSTDTQYF.